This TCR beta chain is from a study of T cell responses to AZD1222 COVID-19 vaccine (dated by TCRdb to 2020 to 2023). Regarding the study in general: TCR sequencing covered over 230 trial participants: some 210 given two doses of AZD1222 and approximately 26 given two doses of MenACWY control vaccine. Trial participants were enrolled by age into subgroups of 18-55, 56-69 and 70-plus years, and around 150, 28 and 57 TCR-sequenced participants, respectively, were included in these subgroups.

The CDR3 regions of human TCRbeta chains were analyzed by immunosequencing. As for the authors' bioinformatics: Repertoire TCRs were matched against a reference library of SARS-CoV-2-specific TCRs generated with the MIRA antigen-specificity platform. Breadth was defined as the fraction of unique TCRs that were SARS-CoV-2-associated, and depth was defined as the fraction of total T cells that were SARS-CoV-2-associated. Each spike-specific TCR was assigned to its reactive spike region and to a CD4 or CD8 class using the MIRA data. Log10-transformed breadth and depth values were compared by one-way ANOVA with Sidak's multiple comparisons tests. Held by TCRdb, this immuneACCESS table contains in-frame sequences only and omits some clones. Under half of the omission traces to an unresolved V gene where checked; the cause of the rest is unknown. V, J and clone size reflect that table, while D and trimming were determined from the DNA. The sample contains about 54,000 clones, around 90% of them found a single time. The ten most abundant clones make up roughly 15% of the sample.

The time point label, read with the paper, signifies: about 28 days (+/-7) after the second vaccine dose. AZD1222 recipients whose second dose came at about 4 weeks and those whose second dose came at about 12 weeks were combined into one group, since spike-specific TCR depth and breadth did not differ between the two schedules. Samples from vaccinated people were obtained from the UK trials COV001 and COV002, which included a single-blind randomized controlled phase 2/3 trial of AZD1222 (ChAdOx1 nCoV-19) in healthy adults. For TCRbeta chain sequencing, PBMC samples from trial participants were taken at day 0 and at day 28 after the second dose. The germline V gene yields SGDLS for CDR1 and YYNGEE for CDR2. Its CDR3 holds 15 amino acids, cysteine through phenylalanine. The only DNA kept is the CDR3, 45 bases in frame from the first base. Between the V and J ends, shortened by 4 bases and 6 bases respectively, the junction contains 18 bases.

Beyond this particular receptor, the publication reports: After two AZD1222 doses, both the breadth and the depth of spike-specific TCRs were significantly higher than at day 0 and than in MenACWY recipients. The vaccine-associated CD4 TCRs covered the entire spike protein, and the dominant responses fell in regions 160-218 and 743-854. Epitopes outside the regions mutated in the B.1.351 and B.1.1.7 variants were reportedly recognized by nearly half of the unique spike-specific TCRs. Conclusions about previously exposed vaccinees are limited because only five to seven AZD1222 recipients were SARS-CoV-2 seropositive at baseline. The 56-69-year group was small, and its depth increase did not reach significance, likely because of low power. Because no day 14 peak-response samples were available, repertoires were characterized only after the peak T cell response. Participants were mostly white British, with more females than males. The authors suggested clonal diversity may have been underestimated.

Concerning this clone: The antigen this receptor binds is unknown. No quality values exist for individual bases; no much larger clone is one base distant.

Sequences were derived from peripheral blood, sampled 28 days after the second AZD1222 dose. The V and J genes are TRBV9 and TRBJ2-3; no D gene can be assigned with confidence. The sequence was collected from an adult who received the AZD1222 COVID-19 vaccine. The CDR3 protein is CASSPSQNPGDTQYF. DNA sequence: TGTGCCAGCAGCCCTAGTCAAAACCCTGGGGATACGCAGTATTTT.